Shown below are 2 T cell receptor beta chains from a single sample sequenced in a study of blood T cell repertoires in COVID-19. Generated by immunoSEQ multiplex PCR, the TCRdb table keeps only in-frame clones and is missing some. The sample has roughly 230,000 clones; about 85% are singletons. Input material: peripheral blood. These receptor sequences come from a middle-aged man with acute or convalescent COVID-19.

The rearrangement joins TRBV18 to TRBJ2-1; 11 positions agree with TRBD2. The CDR3 extends over 20 amino acids. Germline lookup yields CDR1 KGHSH and CDR2 LQKENI. Trimming removed 1 base from V and 0 bases from J; junction bases left unmatched: 11. The CDR3 is CASSPRRGRLAGNSYNEQFF. The CDR3 coding sequence is TGTGCCAGCTCACCACGCCGAGGGAGACTAGCGGGGAACTCCTACAATGAGCAGTTCTTC.

The chain joins TRBV5-1 to TRBJ1-1; 7 nucleotides line up with TRBD1. V lost 3 bases and J lost 2; bases outside the gene matches: 10. CDR1 is SGHRS, CDR2 YFSETQ, per germline. This CDR3 is built from 16 residues. CDR3 loop: CASSYAGQDLNTEAFF. CDR3 sequence (DNA): TGCGCCAGCAGCTACGCAGGACAGGACCTTAACACTGAAGCTTTCTTT.